Included here is one T cell receptor (beta chain) sequence, with context. TCRdb's table, derived via immunoSEQ multiplex PCR, lists solely in-frame clones and lacks some. The sample lists tens of thousands of clones; over 95% were seen once. The data stem from a study of technical replicates of blood from several donors. The CDR3 totals 15 residues. V was pared by 3 bases and J by 0 bases, with 9 bases between. CDR1 and CDR2 from the germline V gene are LGHNA and YNFKEQ. V is TRBV4-2 and J is TRBJ1-5, with a tentative D call TRBD1 (5 bases). What was sequenced was T cells isolated from PBMCs. The clonotype originates from a human donor in good health. CDR3 sequence reads: CASSHDSLSNQPQHF. For the CDR3, the DNA is TGTGCCAGCAGCCACGACAGCCTTAGCAATCAGCCCCAGCATTTT.